What follows describes a single TCR beta chain. This sample was taken from a study of blood T cell repertoires in COVID-19. This table comes from immunoSEQ multiplex PCR, and its TCRdb copy is limited to in-frame clones, with some not included. The sample yields roughly 180,000 clones, 80% to 85% seen once. The CDR3 totals 13 residues. V lost 0 bases to trimming and J lost 6 bases, with 10 bases between them. Looked up from germline, CDR1 is GTSNPN and CDR2 is SVGIG (reference sequence). This chain uses TRBV30 with TRBJ2-3, with D uncertain. The origin of this receptor is a woman aged 55-69 years who had recovered from COVID-19. Sample: PBMCs or T cells enriched from blood (not recorded which). The CDR3 nucleotides are TGTGCCTGGAGTGTACAGACCCTCGATACGCAGTATTTT. Its protein product is CAWSVQTLDTQYF.